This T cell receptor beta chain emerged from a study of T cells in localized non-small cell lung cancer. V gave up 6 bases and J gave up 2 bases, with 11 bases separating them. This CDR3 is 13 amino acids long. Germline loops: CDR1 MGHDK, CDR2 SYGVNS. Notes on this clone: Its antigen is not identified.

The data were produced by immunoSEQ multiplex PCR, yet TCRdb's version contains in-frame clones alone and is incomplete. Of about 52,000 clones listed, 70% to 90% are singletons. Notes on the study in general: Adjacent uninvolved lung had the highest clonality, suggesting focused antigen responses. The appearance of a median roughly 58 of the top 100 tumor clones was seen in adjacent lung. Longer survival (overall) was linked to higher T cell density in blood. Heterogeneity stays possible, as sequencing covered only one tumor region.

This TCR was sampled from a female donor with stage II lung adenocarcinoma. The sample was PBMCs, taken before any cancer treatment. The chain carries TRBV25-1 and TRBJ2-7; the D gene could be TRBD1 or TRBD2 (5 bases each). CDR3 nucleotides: TGTGCCAGCAGCACAGAGGGGACCTACGAGCAGTACTTC. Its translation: CASSTEGTYEQYF.